This T cell receptor beta chain was identified during a study of blood T cell repertoires in COVID-19 (dated by TCRdb to about 2020). Background for the entire study: Samples from collaborators originated in the United States, Italy and Spain and spanned both the acute and convalescent phases of COVID-19. The material from the prospective study consisted of cDNA or gDNA derived from T cells, B-cell-depleted T cells, or PBMCs. Subjects who had been exposed to COVID-19, were actively infected with it, or had recovered from it provided the deeply sampled blood TCRbeta repertoires that made up the dataset. The repertoires were released in a freely available public database meant as a resource for research on the immune response to SARS-CoV-2. The samples were drawn from the first 160 participants of the ongoing ImmuneRACE study and from about 1,200 subjects provided by 6 global collaborators. A de-identified subject ID, COVID-19 status, age in years and sex were almost always included in the sample metadata. Where available, HLA class I and class II types were obtained from metadata supplied by the sample provider rather than from assay-based typing.

TCRbeta CDR3 regions were amplified from genomic DNA by means of the immunoSEQ Assay, a bias-controlled multiplex PCR. For the original study's pipeline: The number of nucleated cells in each sample was estimated by amplification of reference gene primers within the assay. To quantify the absolute abundance of each unique TCRbeta CDR3 rearrangement, sequence reads were collapsed and filtered. For each sample, productive Simpson clonality was calculated as the square root of Simpson's diversity index over productive rearrangements. In its TCRdb copy, this immuneACCESS table keeps in-frame sequences only and misses some clones. Where compared with another copy, unresolved V genes explain less than half of these, and the others have no known cause. V and J calls and clone size are as listed in that table; D and trimming were resolved from the DNA. The sample yields 280,000 or so clones; less than 90% were counted once. The ten top clones hold 13% of the sample.

Taken from the germline V gene (reference sequence), the CDR1 and CDR2 loops are MNHEY and SMNVEV. Trimming leaves V shorter by 10 bases and J shorter by 6 bases, with the junction holding 15 bases beyond the gene matches. The CDR3, from cysteine to phenylalanine, totals 16 residues. The DNA shown is the 48-base CDR3, in frame from base 1. As concerns this clone: The antigen this receptor binds is unknown. There are no base qualities to consult, and no much larger clone falls within one base.

What the research found in general, with its limitations: The amount of clinical and demographic metadata varied by source and participant and was provided uncurated.

The collaborating institutions used their own protocols to collect whole blood in K2EDTA tubes. For TCRbeta analysis, collaborators shipped samples as frozen whole blood, isolated PBMCs, or DNA extracted from either of those sample types. The specimen was peripheral blood. The chain was built from TRBV27 and TRBJ2-7, with 13 bases aligning to TRBD2. The sequence was collected from a human donor in a cohort sampled during active COVID-19. Here the CDR3 is given as CANLTSGRAQVGEQYF. The bases read TGTGCCAACCTCACTAGCGGGAGGGCCCAGGTCGGCGAGCAGTACTTC.